This T cell receptor beta chain was sequenced for a study of radiotherapy plus CTLA-4 blockade in lung cancer. Findings and caveats of the study: TCR clones originating in tumors grew in number in blood after radiotherapy plus ipilimumab. Interferon-beta and early blood T cell clone dynamics reportedly predicted response best.

Using immunoSEQ multiplex PCR, the repertoire was profiled, and TCRdb retains in-frame clones only, with some absent. The sample records roughly 93,000 clones, around 83% being singletons. This clone was seen only a few times. Its antigen is unknown. CDR1 MDHEN and CDR2 SYDVKM come from the germline V gene. This CDR3 contains 15 residues. V lost 1 base, J lost 4 bases, and 4 bases stayed unmatched. This receptor was identified in a human donor with non-small cell lung cancer who had a partial response to radiotherapy plus ipilimumab. The sample in question was peripheral blood, obtained from a patient treated with radiotherapy plus ipilimumab. The rearrangement joins TRBV28 to TRBJ1-2, with TRBD1 identical over 9 bases. The CDR3: CASSLLGQGLYGYTF. The CDR3 bases are TGTGCCAGCAGTTTATTGGGACAGGGACTCTATGGCTACACCTTC.